A single TCR beta chain is shown here with its context. Its binding antigen is unknown. It has no much larger one-base neighbor in the sample; base qualities were not kept. The record originates from a study of neoadjuvant anti-PD-1 for oral cavity cancer (dated by TCRdb to about 2021). Concerning the study at large: Three to four biweekly doses of nivolumab at 3 mg/kg were mostly administered to patients before curative-intent surgical resection. The parent correlative cohort had about eleven patients and a response rate of 33%. Under RECIST 1.1, a patient counted as a responder if showing complete response, partial response or stable disease, and as a non-responder if showing progression. For patients who did not progress, a fourth nivolumab dose was given around day 43, followed by definitive surgical resection on days 50-56. What the study reported, not specific to this receptor: Only three patients per response group were included in the TCR analyses, and the authors called for validation in larger cohorts. Higher pretreatment blood Treg/Th17 ratios correlated with higher pretreatment blood TCRbeta clonality and lower post-treatment tumor TCRbeta clonality. After neoadjuvant nivolumab, significantly higher T cell clonality (Gini index) was found within PBMCs in non-responders than in responders.

This specimen's time point label, per the study, means: after neoadjuvant nivolumab, at surgical resection. The patients had newly diagnosed stage II-IVA oral cavity squamous cell carcinoma and had not received any prior systemic or radiation treatment. The cohort was made up of patients with locally advanced, HPV-negative oral cavity squamous cell carcinoma. Peripheral blood mononuclear cells were analyzed directly, without maintenance or expansion in culture. Samples came from a longitudinal correlative study of a single-arm phase II trial of neoadjuvant nivolumab in oral cavity squamous cell carcinoma. Subject-matched pre- and post-treatment PBMCs and tumors from three responders and three non-responders were subjected to genomic DNA-based TCRbeta sequencing. Peripheral blood mononuclear cells were collected once before nivolumab treatment and again after treatment, at the time of surgery. The Maxwell RSC DNA from Cells kit was used to isolate genomic DNA from PBMCs.

The CDR3 covers 14 residues, taking in both the cysteine and the phenylalanine. Only the CDR3 DNA stays, 42 bases, in frame from base 1. Trimming removed 2 bases from V and 5 bases from J; the gene matches leave 2 bases unexplained. In the germline V gene, CDR1 corresponds to MNHNS and CDR2 to SASEGT. For deep sequencing, PBMC libraries mostly used roughly 0.5 ug of input genomic DNA, with six replicates for each sample. Following the manufacturer's instructions, the team built TCRbeta libraries using the immunoSEQ hsTCRbeta kit. Sequencing of the completed libraries took place using an Illumina NovaSeq 6000 S4 flow cell after they had been pooled to around 3 nM. The paper's processing steps were these. The immunoSEQ Analyzer handled quality control and preprocessing of the raw data. The analysis was limited to productive rearrangements, and each clonotype was defined by a unique CDR3 amino acid sequence. Repertoire clonality was estimated as the Gini-Simpson index, which was calculated using the R package tcR. Student's t test was used to compare Gini indices, while Pearson correlation assessed associations with tumor size change. Drawn from immuneACCESS, this table holds only the in-frame rearrangements with V and J called that TCRdb kept. Clones are partly lost; checked studies trace under half to an unresolved V gene and leave the rest unexplained. For V, J and clone size, that table is used; D and trimming come from the DNA. This sample comprises 73,000 or so clones, roughly 84% of them detected only once. The ten top clones hold roughly 3.4% of the sample.

The receptor's source is a person aged 35-79 years with oral cavity squamous cell carcinoma. This chain joins TRBV6-1 to TRBJ2-2; the central 7 bases match TRBD2. The sequencing used PBMCs, collected after nivolumab (anti-PD-1) treatment. Read as DNA, the sequence is TGTGCCAGCAGTGAATGGGGGGGGACCGGGGAGCTGTTTTTT. Its amino acids are CASSEWGGTGELFF.